This passage covers 3 T cell receptor beta chains from one sample sequenced in a study of cytomegalovirus exposure and HLA in healthy donors (dated by TCRdb to 2016 to 2017). Library generation was performed with the immunoSEQ multiplex PCR assay. The multiplex PCR relied on a mix of 60 forward primers for TCR Vbeta segments and 13 reverse primers for TCR Jbeta segments. In its TCRdb copy, this immuneACCESS table keeps in-frame sequences only and misses some clones. Where compared with another copy, unresolved V genes explain less than half of these, and the others have no known cause. In this sample the table shows around 150,000 clones, 76% of which occur a single time. About 3.1% of the sample goes to the ten largest clones. The sequenced sample was PBMCs. These receptors were obtained from a man between 40 and 49 years old in good health and CMV-seronegative.

V and J are TRBV10-1 and TRBJ2-7; 8 nucleotides match TRBD1. V shed 6 bases and J 6 bases; nucleotides not matched to a gene: 1. Germline lookup yields CDR1 WNHNN and CDR2 SYGVQD (reference sequence). This CDR3 spans 11 amino acids. In DNA, the CDR3 is TGCGCCAGCAGCACAGGGGGCGAGCAGTACTTC. Amino acids: CASSTGGEQYF.

The chain couples TRBV6-4 to TRBJ2-3, with 9 bases matching TRBD2. CDR1 and CDR2 from the germline V gene are MRHNA and SNTAGT. Germline trimming cut 6 bases from V and 6 bases from J; bases unmatched to any gene: 10. The CDR3 is made up of 15 amino acids. DNA of the CDR3: TGTGCCAGCAGCCGTCGACTAGCGGATAGGGATACGCAGTATTTT. This codes for CASSRRLADRDTQYF.

The chain recombines TRBV6-6 with TRBJ2-6; D unclear. V was trimmed by 6 bases and J by 4 bases, leaving 16 bases between them. The CDR3 is made up of 16 amino acids. Germline V gene data show CDR1 as MNHNY and CDR2 as SVGAGI (reference sequence). In DNA form, the CDR3 reads TGTGCCAGCAGCCCATACCTGGCTTGGGGGGCCAACGTCCTGACTTTC. Translation: CASSPYLAWGANVLTF.